This T cell receptor (beta chain) is from a study of blood T cell repertoires in COVID-19. Turning to the study itself: PBMCs, B-cell-depleted T cells, or T cells provided the cDNA or gDNA that made up the material.

In the original workflow: Amplification of reference gene primers was used by the study to estimate nucleated cell counts. Repertoires were generated with immunoSEQ multiplex PCR, while TCRdb's copy carries only in-frame clones and drops some. V, J and clone size derive from that table, while D and trimming were established from the DNA sequence. Among 35,000 or so clones listed, 75% to 90% were seen once. CDR1 and CDR2 (germline): MNHEY, SMNVEV (reference sequence). With 3 bases removed from V and 10 bases from J, the gap between germline ends came to 13 bases. This CDR3 has 13 residues. Sequenced sample: peripheral blood. This chain links TRBV27 with TRBJ2-1, with a weak D call TRBD2 (5 bases). This TCR was sampled from a human donor in a cohort sampled during active or convalescent COVID-19. The donor label of this sample is uncertain. The CDR3 loop is CASSFGLSGEQFF. The CDR3 nucleotides read TGTGCCAGCAGTTTCGGACTCTCTGGGGAGCAGTTCTTC.